This TCR beta chain was found in a study of post-analysis software for immune sequencing data. Study details: As for disease course, relapsing-remitting, secondary progressive and progressive-relapsing multiple sclerosis were all included. Study-level findings and limits: When the samples were clustered directly with F measure, those that had been prepared in the same batch showed strong co-clustering. Among multiple sclerosis patients, normalized Chao1 diversity was significantly below that of controls. Patients showed TRBV5-6, TRBV5-1 and TRBV20-1 among five TRBV segments more frequent than in controls.

Germline V gives CDR1 SGHTA, CDR2 FQGNSA. The CDR3 sequence is 15 residues long. Prepared TCR beta cDNA libraries contained unique molecular identifiers. About 540,000 cDNA molecules were obtained from roughly 0.93 to 9.6 million T cells. A single record per CDR3 protein comes from TCRdb applying MiXCR to the PCR reads. The sample has hundreds of thousands of distinct CDR3 sequences, 25% to 30% seen once. Turning to this clonotype: Its antigen is not known.

This chain uses TRBV7-2 with TRBJ2-5, with TRBD2 matching 12 bases. The DNA end favors TRBJ2-7, so the J call may be wrong. The sequence came from a girl between 5 and 17 years old with multiple sclerosis. Sequencing used blood. CDR3 amino acids: CASSLAGLAGYEQYF. In nucleotides, the CDR3 is TGTGCCAGCAGCTTAGCGGGACTAGCGGGTTACGAGCAGTACTTC.